Each of the 3 T cell receptor beta chains below was sequenced from the same sample in a study of blood T cell repertoires in COVID-19. The repertoire was sequenced with immunoSEQ multiplex PCR; TCRdb's copy has only in-frame clones and lacks some. The table shows roughly 190,000 clones, with roughly 82% occurring only once. The source material was PBMCs or T cells enriched from blood (not recorded which). These receptor sequences come from a woman aged 55-70 years with acute COVID-19.

The chain carries TRBV9 and TRBJ1-1, with TRBD1 matching over 9 bases. Germline-derived CDR1 and CDR2 are SGDLS and YYNGEE. Trimming took 2 bases from V and 0 from J; bases not matched to a gene: 8. This CDR3 has 17 residues. CDR3 nucleotides: TGTGCCAGCAGCGTCGGAGCGGGACAGGGATTGAACACTGAAGCTTTCTTT. This codes for CASSVGAGQGLNTEAFF. The whole variable domain, remainder taken from reference TRBV9 and TRBJ1-1, is DSGVTQTPKHLITATGQRVTLRCSPRSGDLSVYWYQQSLDQGLQFLIQYYNGEERAKGNILERFSAQQFPDLHSELNLSSLELGDSALYFCASSVGAGQGLNTEAFFGQGTRLTVV.

In its sample, this clone was seen once. V usage is TRBV24-1 and J usage is TRBJ2-1, with D perhaps TRBD2 (6 bases). The CDR3 sequence is 14 residues long. The V gene lost 10 bases and the J gene lost 7 bases, with 19 bases spanning the gap. Germline values: CDR1 KGHDR, CDR2 SFDVKD. CDR3 in DNA: TGTGCCACGGCGGATAGGAGGGGTTTAAATGAGCAGTTCTTC. Amino acids: CATADRRGLNEQFF.

This clone appeared a few times. The chain joins TRBV6-5 to TRBJ2-7; 7 bases are shared with TRBD1. CDR3 size: 14 residues. The V and J ends lost 4 bases and 2 bases, in that order; junction bases with no gene match: 5. Germline loops: CDR1 MNHEY, CDR2 SVGAGI. The CDR3 region is CASSSPGTAYEQYF. The CDR3 nucleotides are TGTGCCAGCAGTTCCCCCGGGACAGCCTACGAGCAGTACTTC.